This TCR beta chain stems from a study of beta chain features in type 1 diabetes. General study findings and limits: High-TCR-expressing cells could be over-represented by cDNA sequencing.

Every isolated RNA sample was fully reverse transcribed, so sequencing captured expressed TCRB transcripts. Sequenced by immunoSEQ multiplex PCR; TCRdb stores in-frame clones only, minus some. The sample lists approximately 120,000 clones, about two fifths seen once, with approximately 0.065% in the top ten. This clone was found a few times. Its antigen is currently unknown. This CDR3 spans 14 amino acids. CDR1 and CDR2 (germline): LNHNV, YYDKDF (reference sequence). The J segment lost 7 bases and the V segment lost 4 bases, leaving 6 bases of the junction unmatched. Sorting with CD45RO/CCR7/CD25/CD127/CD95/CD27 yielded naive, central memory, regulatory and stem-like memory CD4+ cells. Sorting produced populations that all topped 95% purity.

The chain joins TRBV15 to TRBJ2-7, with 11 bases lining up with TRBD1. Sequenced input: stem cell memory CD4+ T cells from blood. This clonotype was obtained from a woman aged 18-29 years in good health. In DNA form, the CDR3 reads TGTGCCACCAGCAAAGGACAGGGGGCTGGAGAGCAGTACTTC. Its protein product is CATSKGQGAGEQYF.